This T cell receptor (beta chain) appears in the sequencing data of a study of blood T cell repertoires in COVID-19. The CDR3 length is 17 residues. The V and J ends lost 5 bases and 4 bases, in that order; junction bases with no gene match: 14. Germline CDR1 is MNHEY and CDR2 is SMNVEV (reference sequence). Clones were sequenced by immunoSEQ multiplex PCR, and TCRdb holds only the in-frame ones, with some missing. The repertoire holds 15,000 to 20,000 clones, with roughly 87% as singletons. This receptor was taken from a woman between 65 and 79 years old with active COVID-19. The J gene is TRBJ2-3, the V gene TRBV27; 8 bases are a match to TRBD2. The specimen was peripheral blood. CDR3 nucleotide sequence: TGTGCCAGCAGTCCGAGGGCTCCGGGACTAGGGTCAGATACGCAGTATTTT. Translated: CASSPRAPGLGSDTQYF.